This TCR beta chain derives from a study of blood T cell repertoires in COVID-19. Study overall: COVID-19 samples, acute and convalescent, were from the United States, Italy and Spain. The cDNA or gDNA used as material had been derived from T cells, B-cell-depleted T cells, or PBMCs.

Germline V gives CDR1 SGHTA, CDR2 FQGTGA. The CDR3 loop spans 13 amino acids. V lost 3 bases and J lost 9, with 13 bases in between. Authors' processing steps: Reference gene primer amplification yielded estimated nucleated cell counts. Some clones are missing from TCRdb's copy, which holds only in-frame ones; the method was immunoSEQ multiplex PCR. V, J and clone size are those of that table, while D and trimming were read from the DNA. The sample holds 200,000 to 300,000 clones, approximately 83% seen once. This chain joins TRBV7-3 and TRBJ2-3; TRBD2 is a possible D gene (6 bases). Sequencing was carried out using peripheral blood. The clonotype originates from a young woman who had recovered from COVID-19. CDR3 sequence reads: CASSLEFRGTQYF. Written as DNA, the CDR3 is TGTGCCAGCAGCTTGGAATTCCGGGGGACGCAGTATTTT.